This TCR beta chain was sequenced during a study of prognosis after radiotherapy for stage I lung cancer. In the study overall: The period between April 2018 and January 2019 saw the enrollment of stage I non-small cell lung cancer patients. Whole-study results and caveats: Following stereotactic body radiation therapy, unique TCR clone counts fell, with a median of approximately 9,600 versus 7,200.

At least ten counts were recorded for this clonotype. Its antigen is still unknown. Per germline, CDR1 DFQATT and CDR2 SNEGSKA (reference sequence). Trimming removed 4 bases at V and 7 bases at J, with 23 bases between. The CDR3 extends over 15 amino acids. Genomic DNA was the source, and TCR beta CDR3 was amplified from it by two-round multiplex PCR. Individual primers that were specific to each TRBV and TRBJ gene served in first-round PCR. TCRdb re-called the multiplex PCR reads through MiXCR, storing one row per CDR3 protein. The sample lists fewer than 35,000 distinct CDR3 sequences, roughly 30% occurring once.

The chain joins TRBV20-1 to TRBJ2-7; D not resolved. The sequenced sample was PBMCs, obtained before or after stereotactic body radiation therapy (not recorded which). The clonotype was recovered from a donor over 45 with non-small cell lung cancer. CDR3 region: CSATWAGTQLSEQYF. The CDR3 DNA reads TGCAGTGCTACCTGGGCAGGCACGCAACTATCGGAGCAGTACTTC.